This TCR beta chain was documented in a study of T-cell reconstitution after alpha-beta-depleted transplantation in children. This clonotype was counted a few times. This sample's TCRbeta library carried unique molecular identifier barcodes. TCRdb ran MiXCR on the PCR reads and lists one entry per CDR3 protein. Counted here are about 610,000 distinct CDR3 sequences, under 12% occurring once; the ten biggest clones make up about 4.2%. The CDR3 has 15 residues. Deletions cut 0 bases from V and 7 bases from J, with 14 bases between. The germline gives CDR1 LGHNA, CDR2 YNFKEQ. This TCR was sampled from a human donor who donated a stem cell graft to a child with acute myeloid leukemia. The sample was PBMCs from the stem cell graft donor, taken from the stem cell graft. V is TRBV4-2 and J is TRBJ2-3, with D possibly TRBD2 on 5 matching bases. CDR3: CASSQDLWLANTQYF. Written as DNA, the CDR3 is TGTGCCAGCAGCCAAGACTTGTGGCTAGCCAATACGCAGTATTTT.